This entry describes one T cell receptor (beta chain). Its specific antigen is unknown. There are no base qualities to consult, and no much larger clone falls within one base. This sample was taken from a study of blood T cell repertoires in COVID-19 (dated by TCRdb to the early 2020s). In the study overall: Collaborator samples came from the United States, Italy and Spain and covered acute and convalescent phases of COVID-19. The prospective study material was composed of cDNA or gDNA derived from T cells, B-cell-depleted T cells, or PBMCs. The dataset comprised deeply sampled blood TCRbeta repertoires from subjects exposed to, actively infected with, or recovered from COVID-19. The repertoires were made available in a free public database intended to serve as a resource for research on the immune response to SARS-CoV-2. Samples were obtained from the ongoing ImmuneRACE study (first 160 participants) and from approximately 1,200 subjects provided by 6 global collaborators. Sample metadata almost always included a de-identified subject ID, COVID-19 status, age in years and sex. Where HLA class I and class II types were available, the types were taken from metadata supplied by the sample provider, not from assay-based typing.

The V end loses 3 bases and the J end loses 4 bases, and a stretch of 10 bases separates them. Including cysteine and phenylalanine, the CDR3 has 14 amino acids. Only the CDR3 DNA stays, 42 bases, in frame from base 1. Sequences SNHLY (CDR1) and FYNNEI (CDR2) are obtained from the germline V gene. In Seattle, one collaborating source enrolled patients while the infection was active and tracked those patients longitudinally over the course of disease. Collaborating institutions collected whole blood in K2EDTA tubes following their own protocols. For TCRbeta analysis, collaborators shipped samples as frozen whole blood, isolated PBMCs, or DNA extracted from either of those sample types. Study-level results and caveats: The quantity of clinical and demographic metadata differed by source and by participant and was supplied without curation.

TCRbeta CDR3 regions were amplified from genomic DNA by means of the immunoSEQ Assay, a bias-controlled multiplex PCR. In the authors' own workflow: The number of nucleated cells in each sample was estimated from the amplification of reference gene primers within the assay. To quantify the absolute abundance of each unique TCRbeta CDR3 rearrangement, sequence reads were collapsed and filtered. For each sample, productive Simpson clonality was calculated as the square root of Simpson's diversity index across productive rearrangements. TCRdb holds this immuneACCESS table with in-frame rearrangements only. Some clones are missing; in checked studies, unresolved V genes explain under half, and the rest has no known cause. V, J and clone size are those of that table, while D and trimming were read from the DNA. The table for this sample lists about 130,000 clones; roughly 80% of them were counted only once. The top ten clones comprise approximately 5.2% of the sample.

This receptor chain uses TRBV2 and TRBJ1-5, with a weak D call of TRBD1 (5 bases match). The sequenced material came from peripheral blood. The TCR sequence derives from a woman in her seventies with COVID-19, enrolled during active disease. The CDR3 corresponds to CASSDAGWNQPQHF. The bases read TGTGCCAGCAGTGATGCAGGGTGGAATCAGCCCCAGCATTTT. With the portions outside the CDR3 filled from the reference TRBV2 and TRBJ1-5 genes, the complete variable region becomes EPEVTQTPSHQVTQMGQEVILRCVPISNHLYFYWYRQILGQKVEFLVSFYNNEISEKSEIFDDQFSVERPDGSNFTLKIRSTKLEDSAMYFCASSDAGWNQPQHFGDGTRLSIL.